Presented here are 27 T cell receptor beta chains from one specimen sequenced in a study of blood T cell repertoires in COVID-19. Profiling relied on immunoSEQ multiplex PCR, and the TCRdb table lists in-frame clones only, not all of them. This table has 200,000 or so clones, roughly 79% appearing once. The sequencing sample was made of peripheral blood. These receptors came from a human donor with acute or convalescent COVID-19. The donor label of this sample is uncertain.

The table lists this clone with a count of one. V usage is TRBV5-4 and J usage is TRBJ2-1; possibly TRBD1 for D (6 bases). The germline CDR1 and CDR2 sequences are SGHNT and YYREEE (reference sequence). Trimming left V 5 bases short and J 4 bases short, with 10 bases between. The length of the CDR3 is 13 residues. This chain's CDR3 is CASSRGHYNEQFF. CDR3 coding DNA: TGTGCCAGCAGTCGGGGACATTACAATGAGCAGTTCTTC.

The chain's CDR3 is CASRLQGAAEYEQYF. The CDR3 coding sequence is TGTGCCAGCAGGTTACAGGGGGCGGCGGAGTACGAGCAGTACTTC. V gene TRBV6-5 combines with J gene TRBJ2-7; 9 bases are a match to TRBD1. The V and J ends lost 6 bases and 4 bases, in that order; junction bases with no gene match: 10. From germline, CDR1 is MNHEY and CDR2 SVGAGI. This CDR3 has 15 residues.

The V call is TRBV18, the J call TRBJ1-4; no definite D call. V was shortened by 1 base and J by 8 bases, with 8 bases between the two germline ends. Germline CDR1 KGHSH, CDR2 LQKENI. This CDR3 comprises 13 residues. The CDR3 spells CASSPLAGEKLFF. CDR3 nucleotides: TGTGCCAGCTCACCACTGGCGGGAGAAAAACTGTTTTTT.

This chain uses TRBV19 with TRBJ1-2; TRBD1 matches 7 bases. Trimming at V came to 4 bases and at J to 4 bases, leaving 15 bases not matched to a gene. The CDR3 covers 17 residues. Per the germline V gene, CDR1 is LNHDA and CDR2 is SQIVND (reference sequence). CDR3 region: CASSRATGTADGYGYTF. The CDR3 nucleotides are TGTGCCAGTAGTAGGGCTACCGGGACAGCGGATGGCTATGGCTACACCTTC.

The chain couples TRBV27 to TRBJ1-2; 9 nucleotides line up with TRBD1. Germline V gives CDR1 MNHEY, CDR2 SMNVEV (reference sequence). CDR3 length: 15 amino acids. V trimming: 5 bases; J trimming: 3 bases; junction bases outside the gene matches: 7. The CDR3 protein is CASSETDRGDYGYTF. For the CDR3, the DNA is TGTGCCAGCAGTGAGACGGACAGGGGCGACTATGGCTACACCTTC.

The chain is built from TRBV7-9 and TRBJ1-1; D is undetermined. The CDR3 sequence is 13 residues long. Per the germline V gene, CDR1 is SEHNR and CDR2 is FQNEAQ (reference sequence). The germline V and J ends were trimmed by 6 bases and 3 bases, with 11 bases remaining between them. The chain's CDR3 is CASSFYGDTEAFF. The CDR3, as DNA: TGTGCCAGCAGTTTTTACGGGGACACTGAAGCTTTCTTT.

This sequence joins TRBV19 and TRBJ1-5; the D is unclear. Germline values: CDR1 LNHDA, CDR2 SQIVND (reference sequence). The CDR3 loop spans 16 amino acids. V lost 4 bases and J 1 base, leaving 14 bases between the germline ends. The CDR3: CASSTRVLRSNQPQHF. The CDR3 DNA reads as TGTGCCAGTAGTACCCGGGTCCTGCGGAGCAATCAGCCCCAGCATTTT.

This chain joins TRBV27 and TRBJ2-7; possible D gene TRBD2, 6 bases. The CDR3 loop spans 15 amino acids. The V end lost 5 bases, the J end lost 3 bases, and 17 bases lay between the germline ends. Germline V lookup: CDR1 MNHEY, CDR2 SMNVEV (reference sequence). The CDR3 sequence: CASSPRRARDYEQYF. The CDR3 DNA reads TGTGCCAGCAGTCCCCGGAGGGCACGGGACTACGAGCAGTACTTC.

V usage is TRBV18 and J usage is TRBJ2-1, with D unclear. Germline V lookup: CDR1 KGHSH, CDR2 LQKENI. CDR3 length equals 12 residues. V was cut by 4 bases and J by 7 bases, with 8 bases left in between. The CDR3 sequence is CASSQRENEQFF. The CDR3 DNA reads TGTGCCAGCTCACAACGAGAGAATGAGCAGTTCTTC.

V gene TRBV6-5 combines with J gene TRBJ2-7; 7 bases are a match to TRBD1. The trim removed 4 bases at V and 6 bases at J, leaving 12 bases unmatched. Germline lookup yields CDR1 MNHEY and CDR2 SVGAGI. The CDR3 has 15 amino acids. CDR3 sequence reads: CASSSRQGNRGEQYF. CDR3 nucleotides: TGTGCCAGCAGTTCCCGACAGGGTAATCGGGGCGAGCAGTACTTC.

The rearrangement joins TRBV9 to TRBJ1-3; tentative D call: TRBD1 (5 bases). This CDR3 has 15 amino acids. With 0 bases removed from V and 4 bases from J, the gap between germline ends came to 11 bases. Germline V gene lookup returns CDR1 SGDLS and CDR2 YYNGEE. The DNA for the CDR3 is TGTGCCAGCAGCGTAGGAAGGGGATCGGGAAACACCATATATTTT. As protein: CASSVGRGSGNTIYF.

CDR3 sequence (DNA): TGTGCCAGCGAGGGACTAAGGAGGGAGCAGTACTTC. Protein product: CASEGLRREQYF. The chain employs TRBV2 and TRBJ2-7; 7 bases are shared with TRBD2. From germline, CDR1 is SNHLY and CDR2 FYNNEI. The CDR3 contains 12 residues. The V segment lost 8 bases and the J segment 7 bases; nucleotides outside the gene matches: 8. Full variable domain (missing parts from reference TRBV2 and TRBJ2-7): EPEVTQTPSHQVTQMGQEVILRCVPISNHLYFYWYRQILGQKVEFLVSFYNNEISEKSEIFDDQFSVERPDGSNFTLKIRSTKLEDSAMYFCASEGLRREQYFGPGTRLTVT.

This chain joins TRBV2 and TRBJ1-4; 8 bases map to TRBD1. The J segment lost 4 bases and the V segment lost 4 bases, leaving 11 bases of the junction unmatched. The CDR3 runs 17 residues. From germline, CDR1 is SNHLY and CDR2 FYNNEI. The CDR3 DNA reads TGTGCCAGCAGTGTCCGGACAGGGAGCGGTTTTAATGAAAAACTGTTTTTT. Protein product: CASSVRTGSGFNEKLFF.

The J gene is TRBJ2-3, the V gene TRBV13; perhaps TRBD2 as D (6 bases). The V end lost 2 bases, the J end lost 0 bases, and 9 bases lay between the germline ends. The germline CDR1 and CDR2 sequences are PRHDT and FYEKMQ (reference sequence). This CDR3 has 15 amino acids. The CDR3 DNA reads TGTGCCAGCAGCTTACGCAGCGGGAGCACAGATACGCAGTATTTT. This translates into CASSLRSGSTDTQYF. Drawing the rest from reference TRBV13 and TRBJ2-3, the complete variable domain is AAGVIQSPRHLIKEKRETATLKCYPIPRHDTVYWYQQGPGQDPQFLISFYEKMQSDKGSIPDRFSAQQFSDYHSELNMSSLELGDSALYFCASSLRSGSTDTQYFGPGTRLTVL.

V is TRBV18 and J is TRBJ1-6; 7 bases are a match to TRBD1. The trim removed 6 bases at V and 10 bases at J, leaving 15 bases unmatched. The CDR3 loop spans 16 amino acids. Germline values: CDR1 KGHSH, CDR2 LQKENI. The CDR3 reads CASSETGAEIISPLHF. The DNA of the CDR3 is TGTGCCAGCTCGGAAACAGGGGCAGAGATTATATCACCCCTCCACTTT.

By proportion, this clone is medium-sized. The V gene is TRBV9, the J gene TRBJ2-5; 9 bases align to TRBD2. Germline V CDR1 and CDR2: SGDLS, YYNGEE. V was clipped by 0 bases and J by 5 bases; unmatched bases: 5. The CDR3 covers 15 residues. The CDR3 sequence is CASSVGSGSRETQYF. CDR3 nucleotide sequence: TGTGCCAGCAGCGTAGGTAGCGGGAGCAGGGAGACCCAGTACTTC.

The rearrangement links TRBV27 to TRBJ1-6; D ambiguous. The length of the CDR3 is 16 residues. Trimming took 6 bases from V and 1 from J, leaving 13 bases between them. Germline CDR1 MNHEY, CDR2 SMNVEV (reference sequence). In DNA form, the CDR3 reads TGTGCCAGCAGAGGTCGGAGCGGATCCTATAATTCACCCCTCCACTTT. This sequence encodes CASRGRSGSYNSPLHF.

There are a few counts of this clone. The chain recombines TRBV18 with TRBJ2-7; D is perhaps TRBD1 (5 bases). Trimming removed 2 bases at V and 7 bases at J, with 18 bases between. CDR1 and CDR2 (germline): KGHSH, LQKENI. CDR3 length: 15 residues. The CDR3 protein is CASSPITGPDREQYF. The CDR3 DNA reads TGTGCCAGCTCACCAATTACAGGCCCCGACCGGGAGCAGTACTTC.

The chain is built from TRBV19 and TRBJ1-5; the D is unclear. Germline lookup yields CDR1 LNHDA and CDR2 SQIVND (reference sequence). The CDR3 extends over 13 amino acids. The V end lost 2 bases, the J end lost 3 bases, and 5 bases lay between the germline ends. The CDR3 reads CASSIQVNQPQHF. The CDR3 nucleotides are TGTGCCAGTAGTATACAGGTCAATCAGCCCCAGCATTTT.

The genes are TRBV7-7 and TRBJ2-3, with TRBD2 matching 10 bases. CDR3 length: 15 amino acids. Trimming at V came to 5 bases and at J to 2 bases, leaving 4 bases not matched to a gene. Germline CDR1 and CDR2: SSHAT and FNYEAQ (reference sequence). CDR3 sequence (DNA): TGTGCCAGCAGCACCGGACTAGCGGCCACAGATACGCAGTATTTT. This gives the protein CASSTGLAATDTQYF. The full variable domain, completed using reference TRBV7-7 and TRBJ2-3, is GAGVSQSPRYKVTKRGQDVTLRCDPISSHATLYWYQQALGQGPEFLTYFNYEAQPDKSGLPSDRFSAERPEGSISTLTIQRTEQRDSAMYRCASSTGLAATDTQYFGPGTRLTVL.

The chain employs TRBV6-5 and TRBJ2-7; tentatively, D is TRBD1 (5 bases). This CDR3 contains 11 residues. V lost 6 bases to trimming and J lost 4 bases, with 7 bases between them. CDR1 is MNHEY, CDR2 SVGAGI, per germline. The CDR3 bases are TGTGCCAGCAGAAAGGGGTACGAGCAGTACTTC. It is translated as CASRKGYEQYF.

The chain links TRBV6-5 to TRBJ1-1; D gene ambiguous. The V gene's germline CDR1 is MNHEY and CDR2 SVGAGI. Trimming shortened V by 2 bases and J by 0 bases, and 7 bases separated the two germline ends. The CDR3 runs to 14 residues. CDR3 in amino acids: CASSYGQMNTEAFF. The CDR3 coding sequence is TGTGCCAGCAGTTACGGGCAAATGAACACTGAAGCTTTCTTT.

The CDR3 reads CASSSLATQETQYF. In DNA, the CDR3 is TGTGCCAGCAGCTCTCTAGCGACACAAGAGACCCAGTACTTC. The chain couples TRBV7-9 to TRBJ2-5; D might be TRBD2 (6 bases). Germline CDR1 is SEHNR and CDR2 is FQNEAQ (reference sequence). V was pared by 4 bases and J by 2 bases, with 11 bases between. CDR3 length: 14 residues. The full variable domain, completed using reference TRBV7-9 and TRBJ2-5, is DTGVSQNPRHKITKRGQNVTFRCDPISEHNRLYWYRQTLGQGPEFLTYFQNEAQLEKSRLLSDRFSAERPKGSFSTLEIQRTEQGDSAMYLCASSSLATQETQYFGPGTRLLVL.

The V call is TRBV10-3, the J call TRBJ2-7, with a weak D call TRBD2 (6 bases). CDR3 size: 13 residues. Germline V CDR1 and CDR2: ENHRY, SYGVKD. V was shortened by 4 bases and J by 2 bases, with 9 bases between the two germline ends. CDR3 DNA: TGTGCCATCAGTGGAGGAGGGACCTACGAGCAGTACTTC. Translated: CAISGGGTYEQYF.

This rearrangement joins TRBV30 to TRBJ1-6; 9 bases are a match to TRBD1. With V trimmed by 3 bases and J by 7 bases, 10 bases remained unmatched. The length of the CDR3 is 16 residues. The germline V gene encodes CDR1 GTSNPN and CDR2 SVGIG (reference sequence). CDR3 DNA sequence: TGTGCCTGGAGCCACAATGCCGGGACAGGGAATTCACCCCTCCACTTT. It yields the protein CAWSHNAGTGNSPLHF.

The CDR3 DNA sequence: TGTGCCAGCAGCGTAGGTGCGGAGGGTAGTGAGCAGTTCTTC. Amino acids: CASSVGAEGSEQFF. The chain couples TRBV9 to TRBJ2-1, with D perhaps matching TRBD2 (6 bases). CDR1 is SGDLS, CDR2 YYNGEE, per germline. This CDR3 spans 14 amino acids. The V end lost 0 bases, the J end lost 9 bases, and 13 bases lay between the germline ends.

This clone turned up a few times. The rearrangement links TRBV28 to TRBJ1-1; 9 bases are shared with TRBD1. There are 14 residues in the CDR3. Germline lookup yields CDR1 MDHEN and CDR2 SYDVKM. V shed 5 bases, J shed 2 bases, and the junction held 3 bases outside the gene matches. The chain's CDR3 is CASSPDRGNTEAFF. The CDR3 nucleotides read TGTGCCAGCAGTCCGGACAGGGGTAACACTGAAGCTTTCTTT. Full variable domain (outside the CDR3, taken from reference TRBV28 and TRBJ1-1): DVKVTQSSRYLVKRTGEKVFLECVQDMDHENMFWYRQDPGLGLRLIYFSYDVKMKEKGDIPEGYSVSREKKERFSLILESASTNQTSMYLCASSPDRGNTEAFFGQGTRLTVV.